What follows are 16 T cell receptor beta chains derived from one specimen sequenced in a study of T cells after yellow fever vaccination. TCRdb independently ran MiXCR on the 5' RACE reads; one entry per CDR3 protein. The table has about 320,000 distinct CDR3 sequences, approximately 4% seen once. The sample in question was PBMCs, obtained 15 days after the yellow fever booster vaccination. The receptors were gathered from a man between 18 and 29 years old who received the YFV17D yellow fever vaccine.

V usage is TRBV12-2 and J usage is TRBJ1-1. TRBV12-2 is a documented pseudogene. This CDR3 has 14 amino acids. The CDR3 DNA reads TGTGCAAGTCGCTTGACCTGGGGTGGCACTGAAGCTTTCTTT. Residues: CASRLTWGGTEAFF.

This clonotype was counted ten times or more. The rearrangement uses TRBV6-2 or TRBV6-3 and TRBJ2-7; 7 bases agree with TRBD1. V dropped 6 bases and J dropped 4; count of bases not matched to a gene: 21. CDR1 and CDR2 (germline): MNHEY, SVGEGT. This CDR3 has 18 amino acids. CDR3 in amino acids: CASSVLRGQQSPAYEQYV. The CDR3, as DNA: TGTGCCAGCAGCGTTCTTAGGGGGCAACAGTCTCCTGCATACGAGCAGTACGTC.

There are many counts of this clonotype. The DNA for the CDR3 is TGTGCCAGCAGCTTAGCCGAAAAACTGTTTTTT. Translated: CASSLAEKLFF. This sequence joins TRBV11-2 and TRBJ1-4, with unresolved D. This CDR3 region has 11 residues. Germline V gene data show CDR1 as SGHAT and CDR2 as FQNNGV. V was trimmed by 1 base and J by 8 bases, leaving 2 bases between them.

The table lists this clonotype with a few counts. This chain links TRBV4-1 with TRBJ2-5; the match to TRBD1 covers 11 bases. The CDR3 totals 16 residues. With 3 bases clipped from V and 4 bases from J, the junction kept 7 bases outside the gene matches. Germline CDR1 is MGHRA and CDR2 is YSYEKL. The CDR3 is CASSHGQGAWGETQYF. The DNA of the CDR3 is TGCGCCAGCAGCCATGGACAGGGGGCTTGGGGAGAGACCCAGTACTTC.

V gene TRBV10-3 combines with J gene TRBJ2-5; possibly TRBD2 for D (6 bases). The germline V gene encodes CDR1 ENHRY and CDR2 SYGVKD. This CDR3 is 13 amino acids long. The V end lost 7 bases, the J end lost 5 bases, and 14 bases lay between the germline ends. CDR3 loop: CAIMGDRGETQYF. The CDR3 nucleotides read TGTGCCATCATGGGCGATCGGGGGGAGACCCAGTACTTC.

Many counts were recorded for this clonotype. The chain has TRBV9 and TRBJ1-4, with D tentatively TRBD1 (5 bases). The V gene lost 3 bases and the J gene lost 8 bases, with 20 bases spanning the gap. The CDR3 loop spans 16 amino acids. Germline V gene sequence: CDR1 SGDLS, CDR2 YYNGEE. The CDR3 nucleotides read TGTGCCAGCAGCGCCGGAACCACCAGGGTAGGAGAAAAACTGTTTTTT. Residues: CASSAGTTRVGEKLFF.

The chain combines TRBV27 with TRBJ2-2; TRBD2 aligns across 9 bases. V lost 5 bases, J lost 2 bases, and 6 bases stayed unmatched. CDR3 length: 16 amino acids. Germline loops: CDR1 MNHEY, CDR2 SMNVEV (reference sequence). The chain's CDR3 is CASSPETSGNTGELFF. The DNA of the CDR3 is TGTGCCAGCAGTCCTGAGACTAGCGGTAACACCGGGGAGCTGTTTTTT.

This clonotype has a handful of counts. The chain recombines TRBV5-1 with TRBJ1-3; tentatively, D is TRBD1 (5 bases). V was cut by 0 bases and J by 1 base, with 14 bases left in between. CDR3 length equals 17 residues. Germline assignment: CDR1 SGHRS and CDR2 YFSETQ. CDR3 sequence: CASSLVGAALSGNTIYF. The CDR3 DNA follows: TGCGCCAGCAGCTTGGTTGGGGCCGCACTGTCTGGAAACACCATATATTTT.

This clonotype was detected a few times. The chain employs TRBV4-1 and TRBJ2-1; 10 bases map to TRBD1. Losses at the gene ends were 3 bases for V and 2 bases for J; bases not matched to a gene: 4. The CDR3 has 16 amino acids. Per the germline V gene, CDR1 is MGHRA and CDR2 is YSYEKL. CDR3 sequence reads: CASSHMTGGAYNEQFF. In DNA, the CDR3 is TGCGCCAGCAGCCATATGACAGGGGGCGCCTACAATGAGCAGTTCTTC.

This clonotype was counted many times. The chain recombines TRBV6-5 with TRBJ2-3, with 9 bases lining up with TRBD2. J was trimmed by 3 bases and V by 0 bases; bases with no gene match: 4. The germline CDR1 and CDR2 sequences are MNHEY and SVGAGI. The CDR3 consists of 16 residues. The CDR3 coding sequence is TGTGCCAGCAGTTACTCTGGCGGGGGGGTAACAGATACGCAGTATTTT. Its translation: CASSYSGGGVTDTQYF.

This chain uses TRBV7-9 with TRBJ2-5; tentatively, D is TRBD2 (5 bases). This CDR3 is built from 16 residues. The V gene's germline CDR1 is SEHNR and CDR2 FQNEAQ (reference sequence). V shed 5 bases and J shed 3 bases, with 19 bases lying between them. Written as DNA, the CDR3 is TGTGCCAGCAGCGGCGGGCGCTCGCAGTTCAAAGAGACCCAGTACTTC. This codes for CASSGGRSQFKETQYF.

This clonotype came up many times. This chain connects TRBV7-8 to TRBJ2-7; the match to TRBD2 covers 10 bases. Germline trimming cut 1 base from V and 4 bases from J; bases unmatched to any gene: 4. The CDR3 runs 15 residues. CDR1 is SGHVS, CDR2 FQNEAQ, per germline. This CDR3 reads CASSLEVAGGYEQYV. The CDR3, as DNA: TGTGCCAGCAGCTTAGAGGTAGCGGGGGGATACGAGCAGTACGTC.

At least ten counts were recorded for this clonotype. The chain joins TRBV12-3 or TRBV12-4 to TRBJ1-1; D is undetermined. There are 13 residues in the CDR3. The germline V and J ends were trimmed by 2 bases and 4 bases, with 8 bases remaining between them. CDR3 in DNA: TGTGCCAGCAGTTTAAGATCTCTCACTGAAGCTTTCTTT. Encoded protein: CASSLRSLTEAFF.

V and J are TRBV7-2 and TRBJ2-7; TRBD1 matches at 9 bases. This CDR3 spans 14 amino acids. V shed 2 bases, J shed 5 bases, and the junction held 4 bases outside the gene matches. In germline, CDR1 is SGHTA, CDR2 FQGNSA. In DNA form, the CDR3 reads TGTGCCAGCAGCTTAAATGGACAGGGGAACGAGCAGTACTTC. Translated: CASSLNGQGNEQYF.

This clonotype has ten or more counts. The chain is built from TRBV7-6 and TRBJ1-1, with no clear D. From germline, CDR1 is SGHVS and CDR2 FNYEAQ. Between the trimmed V and J ends, which lost 4 bases and 2 bases, there was a span of 14 bases. This CDR3 has 15 amino acids. The CDR3 loop reads CASSSQEKGNTEAFF. Written as DNA, the CDR3 is TGTGCCAGCAGCTCCCAGGAGAAGGGAAACACTGAAGCTTTCTTT.

This chain joins TRBV25-1 and TRBJ1-2, with 8 bases that match TRBD1. From germline, CDR1 is MGHDK and CDR2 SYGVNS. V was clipped by 7 bases and J by 7 bases; unmatched bases: 11. CDR3 size: 14 residues. This CDR3 is CASTTLGGTGGYTF. The DNA for the CDR3 is TGTGCCAGCACTACTCTGGGGGGGACAGGTGGCTACACCTTC.